What follows is one T cell receptor beta chain and its context. This sample stems from a study of cytomegalovirus exposure and HLA in healthy donors. Trimming at V came to 5 bases and at J to 4 bases, leaving 5 bases not matched to a gene. The length of the CDR3 is 14 residues. The germline V gene encodes CDR1 KGHSH and CDR2 LQKENI. The primer mix had 60 Vbeta and 13 Jbeta primers. TCRdb's copy holds only in-frame clones and misses some; the assay was immunoSEQ multiplex PCR. Of more than 120,000 clones listed, around 86% were seen once; the top ten hold less than 3.5%. This sequence originates from a woman in her 30s in good health and CMV-seronegative. The sample taken for sequencing was PBMCs. The chain couples TRBV18 to TRBJ1-1, with TRBD1 matching 9 bases. The CDR3: CASSKQGAVTEAFF. The CDR3 DNA reads TGTGCCAGCTCAAAACAGGGGGCGGTCACTGAAGCTTTCTTT. The complete variable domain, with remaining parts taken from reference TRBV18 and TRBJ1-1, reads NAGVMQNPRHLVRRRGQEARLRCSPMKGHSHVYWYRQLPEEGLKFMVYLQKENIIDESGMPKERFSAEFPKEGPSILRIQQVVRGDSAAYFCASSKQGAVTEAFFGQGTRLTVV.